This TCR beta chain comes out of a study of a mutant IDH1 vaccine in newly diagnosed glioma. The protocol was immunoSEQ multiplex PCR, while the TCRdb copy is restricted to in-frame clones and leaves out a portion. The sample records tens of thousands of clones, about nine tenths being singletons. Time point here: baseline, week 1 (first vaccination visit). Treatment reported: pre-vaccination baseline after standard-of-care therapy. Germline V lookup: CDR1 LGHNT, CDR2 FRNRAP. Trimming pared 2 bases from V and 0 bases from J, leaving 8 bases between. CDR3 length equals 15 residues. The TCR comes from a man aged 40-55 years with glioma. The sequences come from PBMCs, collected from a glioma patient treated with radiotherapy, temozolomide or both. The chain joins TRBV12-5 to TRBJ2-1; perhaps TRBD2 as D (5 bases). DNA of the CDR3: TGTGCTAGTGGTTTGAACAGCGGCTCCTACAATGAGCAGTTCTTC. It translates to CASGLNSGSYNEQFF.